This paragraph reports one T cell receptor beta chain. Original data processing: By means of reference gene primer amplification, nucleated cell counts were estimated. Produced via immunoSEQ multiplex PCR; TCRdb's table is partial and in-frame only. The V and J calls and clone size were taken over from that table, and D and trimming were inferred from the DNA. The sample contains approximately 75,000 clones, over 65% of which appear only once. This specimen comes from a study of blood T cell repertoires in COVID-19. At the level of the study: The study drew acute and convalescent COVID-19 samples from the United States, Italy and Spain. Sources were T cells, B-cell-depleted T cells, or PBMCs; the material itself was cDNA or gDNA.

V was clipped by 4 bases and J by 6 bases, with 15 bases between them. Per the germline V gene, CDR1 is SGHRS and CDR2 is YFSETQ. This CDR3 has 14 residues. The rearrangement uses TRBV5-1 and TRBJ2-3; D gene uncertain. The receptor's source is a human donor with acute or convalescent COVID-19. The donor label of this sample is uncertain. The sequenced sample consisted of peripheral blood. CDR3 coding DNA: TGCGCCAGCAGCCCCCCTACCCGTTTGGATACGCAGTATTTT. This sequence encodes CASSPPTRLDTQYF.